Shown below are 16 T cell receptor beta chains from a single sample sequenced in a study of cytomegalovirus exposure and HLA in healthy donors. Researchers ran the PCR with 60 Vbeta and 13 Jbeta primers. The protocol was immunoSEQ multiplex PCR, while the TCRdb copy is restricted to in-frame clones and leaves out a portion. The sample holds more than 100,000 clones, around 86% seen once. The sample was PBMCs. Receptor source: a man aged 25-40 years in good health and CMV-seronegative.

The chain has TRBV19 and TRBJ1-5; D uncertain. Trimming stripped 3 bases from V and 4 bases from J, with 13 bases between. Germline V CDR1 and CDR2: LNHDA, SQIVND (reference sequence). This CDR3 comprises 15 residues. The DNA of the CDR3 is TGTGCCAGTAGTATTTGGTCAGGTCAAAATCAGCCCCAGCATTTT. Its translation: CASSIWSGQNQPQHF.

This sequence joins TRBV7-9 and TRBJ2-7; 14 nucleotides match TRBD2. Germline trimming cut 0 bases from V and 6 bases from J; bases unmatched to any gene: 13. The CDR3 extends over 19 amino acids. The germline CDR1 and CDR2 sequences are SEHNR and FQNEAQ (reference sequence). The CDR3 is CASSLAPGTSGGRRREQYF. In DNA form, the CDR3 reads TGTGCCAGCAGCTTAGCCCCCGGGACTAGCGGGGGAAGAAGGCGCGAGCAGTACTTC. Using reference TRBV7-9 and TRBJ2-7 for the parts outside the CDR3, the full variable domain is DTGVSQNPRHKITKRGQNVTFRCDPISEHNRLYWYRQTLGQGPEFLTYFQNEAQLEKSRLLSDRFSAERPKGSFSTLEIQRTEQGDSAMYLCASSLAPGTSGGRRREQYFGPGTRLTVT.

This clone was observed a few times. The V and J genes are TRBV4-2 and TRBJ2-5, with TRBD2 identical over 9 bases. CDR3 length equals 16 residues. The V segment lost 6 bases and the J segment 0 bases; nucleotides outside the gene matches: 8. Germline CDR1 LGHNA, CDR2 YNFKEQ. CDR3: CASSPSGGRYQETQYF. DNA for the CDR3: TGTGCCAGCAGTCCCAGCGGGGGGCGGTACCAAGAGACCCAGTACTTC.

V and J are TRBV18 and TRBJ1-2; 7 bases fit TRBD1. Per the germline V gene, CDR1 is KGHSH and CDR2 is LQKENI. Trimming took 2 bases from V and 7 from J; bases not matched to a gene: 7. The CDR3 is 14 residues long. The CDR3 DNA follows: TGTGCCAGCTCACCAAACAGGGGTTCGGGTGGCTACACCTTC. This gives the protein CASSPNRGSGGYTF. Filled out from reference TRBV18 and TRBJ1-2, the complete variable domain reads NAGVMQNPRHLVRRRGQEARLRCSPMKGHSHVYWYRQLPEEGLKFMVYLQKENIIDESGMPKERFSAEFPKEGPSILRIQQVVRGDSAAYFCASSPNRGSGGYTFGSGTRLTVV.

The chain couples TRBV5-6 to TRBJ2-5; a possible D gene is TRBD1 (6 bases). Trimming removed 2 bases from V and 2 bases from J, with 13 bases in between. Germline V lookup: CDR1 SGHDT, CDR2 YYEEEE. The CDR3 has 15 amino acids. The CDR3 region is CASSFGGLGQETQYF. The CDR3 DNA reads TGTGCCAGCAGCTTTGGGGGCCTCGGGCAAGAGACCCAGTACTTC.

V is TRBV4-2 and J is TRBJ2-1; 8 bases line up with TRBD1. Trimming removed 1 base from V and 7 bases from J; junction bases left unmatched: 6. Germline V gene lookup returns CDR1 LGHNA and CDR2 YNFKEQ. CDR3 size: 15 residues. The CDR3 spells CASSQAGTGVNEQFF. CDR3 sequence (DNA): TGTGCCAGCAGCCAAGCCGGGACAGGTGTAAATGAGCAGTTCTTC.

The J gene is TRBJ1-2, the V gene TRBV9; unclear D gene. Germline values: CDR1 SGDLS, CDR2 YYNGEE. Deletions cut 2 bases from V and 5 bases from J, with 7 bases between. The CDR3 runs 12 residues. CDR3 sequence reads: CASSVSSYGYTF. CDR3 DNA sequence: TGTGCCAGCAGCGTCTCCAGTTATGGCTACACCTTC.

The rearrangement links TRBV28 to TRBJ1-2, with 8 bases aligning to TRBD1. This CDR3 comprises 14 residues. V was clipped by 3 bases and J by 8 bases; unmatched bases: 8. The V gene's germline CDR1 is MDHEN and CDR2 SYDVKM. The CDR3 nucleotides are TGTGCCAGCAGTTTTCGTTCAGGGGGCAGGGGCTACACCTTC. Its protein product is CASSFRSGGRGYTF.

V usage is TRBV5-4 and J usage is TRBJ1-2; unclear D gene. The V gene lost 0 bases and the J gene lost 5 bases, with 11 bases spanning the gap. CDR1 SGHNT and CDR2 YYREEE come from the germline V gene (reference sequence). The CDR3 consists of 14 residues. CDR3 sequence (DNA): TGTGCCAGCAGCTTGGGGCAGGAAGTATATGGCTACACCTTC. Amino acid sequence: CASSLGQEVYGYTF. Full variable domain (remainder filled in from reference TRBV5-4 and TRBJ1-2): ETGVTQSPTHLIKTRGQQVTLRCSSQSGHNTVSWYQQALGQGPQFIFQYYREEENGRGNFPPRFSGLQFPNYSSELNVNALELDDSALYLCASSLGQEVYGYTFGSGTRLTVV.

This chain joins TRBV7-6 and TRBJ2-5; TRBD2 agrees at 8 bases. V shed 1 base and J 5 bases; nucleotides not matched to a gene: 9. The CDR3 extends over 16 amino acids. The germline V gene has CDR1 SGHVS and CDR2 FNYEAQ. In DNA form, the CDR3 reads TGTGCCAGCAGCTTAGGGGCAGCGGGAGCTGGCGAGACCCAGTACTTC. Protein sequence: CASSLGAAGAGETQYF. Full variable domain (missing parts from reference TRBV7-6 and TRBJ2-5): GAGVSQSPRYKVTKRGQDVALRCDPISGHVSLYWYRQALGQGPEFLTYFNYEAQQDKSGLPNDRFSAERPEGSISTLTIQRTEQRDSAMYRCASSLGAAGAGETQYFGPGTRLLVL.

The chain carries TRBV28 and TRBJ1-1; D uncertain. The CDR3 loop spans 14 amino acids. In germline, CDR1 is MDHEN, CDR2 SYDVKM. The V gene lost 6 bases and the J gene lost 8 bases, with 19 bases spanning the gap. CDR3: CASSEEGTRVEAFF. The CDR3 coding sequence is TGTGCCAGCAGCGAGGAGGGCACCCGTGTGGAAGCTTTCTTT.

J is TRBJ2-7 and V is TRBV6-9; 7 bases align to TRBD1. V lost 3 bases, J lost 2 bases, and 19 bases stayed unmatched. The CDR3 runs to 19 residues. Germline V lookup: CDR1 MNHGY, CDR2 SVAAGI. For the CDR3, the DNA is TGTGCCAGCAGTTACACGCAACCTCAGCACCAGGGACAGCCCTACGAGCAGTACTTC. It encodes CASSYTQPQHQGQPYEQYF.

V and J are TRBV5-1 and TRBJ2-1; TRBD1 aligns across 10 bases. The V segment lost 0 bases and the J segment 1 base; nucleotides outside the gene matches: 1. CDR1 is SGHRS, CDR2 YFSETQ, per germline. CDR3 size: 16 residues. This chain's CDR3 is CASSLGTGGSYNEQFF. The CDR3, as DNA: TGCGCCAGCAGCTTGGGGACAGGGGGTTCCTACAATGAGCAGTTCTTC.

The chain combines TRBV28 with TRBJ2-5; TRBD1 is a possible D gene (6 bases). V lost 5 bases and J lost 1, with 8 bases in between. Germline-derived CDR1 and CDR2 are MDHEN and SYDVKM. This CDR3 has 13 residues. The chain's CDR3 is CASSRDTQETQYF. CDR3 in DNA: TGTGCCAGCAGTCGGGACACCCAAGAGACCCAGTACTTC.

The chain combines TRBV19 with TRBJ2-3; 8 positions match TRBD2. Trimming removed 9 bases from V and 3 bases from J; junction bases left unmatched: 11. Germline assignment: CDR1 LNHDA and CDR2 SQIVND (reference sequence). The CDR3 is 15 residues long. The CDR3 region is CASGGGRFWTDTQYF. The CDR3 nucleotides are TGTGCCAGCGGGGGGGGACGGTTTTGGACAGATACGCAGTATTTT.

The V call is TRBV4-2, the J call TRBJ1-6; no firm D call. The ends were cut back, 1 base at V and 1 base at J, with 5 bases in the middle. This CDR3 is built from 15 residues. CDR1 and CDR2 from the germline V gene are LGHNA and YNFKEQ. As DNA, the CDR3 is TGTGCCAGCAGCCAAGGGAGTTCCTATAATTCACCCCTCCACTTT. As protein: CASSQGSSYNSPLHF.